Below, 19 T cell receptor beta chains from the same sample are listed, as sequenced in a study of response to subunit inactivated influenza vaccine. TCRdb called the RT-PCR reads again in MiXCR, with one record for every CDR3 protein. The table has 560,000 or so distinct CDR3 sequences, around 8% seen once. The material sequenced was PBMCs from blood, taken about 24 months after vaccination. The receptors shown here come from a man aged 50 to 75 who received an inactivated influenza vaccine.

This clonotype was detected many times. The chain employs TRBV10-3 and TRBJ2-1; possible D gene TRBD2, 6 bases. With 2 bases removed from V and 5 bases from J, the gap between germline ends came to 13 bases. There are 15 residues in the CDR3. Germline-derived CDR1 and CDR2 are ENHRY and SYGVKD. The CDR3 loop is CAISEGLATHNEQFF. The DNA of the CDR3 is TGTGCCATCAGTGAGGGTCTAGCGACCCACAATGAGCAGTTCTTC.

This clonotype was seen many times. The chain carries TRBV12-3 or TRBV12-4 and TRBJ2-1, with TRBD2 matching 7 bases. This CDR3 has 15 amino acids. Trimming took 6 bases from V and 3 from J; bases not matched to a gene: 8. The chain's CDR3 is CASSQGLDHYNEQFF. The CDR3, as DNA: TGTGCCAGCAGCCAAGGACTAGACCACTACAATGAGCAGTTCTTC.

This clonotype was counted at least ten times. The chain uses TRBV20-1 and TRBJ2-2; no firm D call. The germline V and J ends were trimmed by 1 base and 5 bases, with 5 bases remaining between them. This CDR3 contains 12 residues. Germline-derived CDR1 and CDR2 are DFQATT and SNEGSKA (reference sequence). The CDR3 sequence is CSARVQTGELFF. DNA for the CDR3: TGCAGTGCTAGAGTCCAGACCGGGGAGCTGTTTTTT.

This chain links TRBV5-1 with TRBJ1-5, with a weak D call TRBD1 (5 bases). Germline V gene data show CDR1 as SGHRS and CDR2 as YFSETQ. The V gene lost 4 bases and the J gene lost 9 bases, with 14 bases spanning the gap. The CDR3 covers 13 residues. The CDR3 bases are TGCGCCAGCAGCCCCTCAGGGCCGGGGCCCCAGCATTTT. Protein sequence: CASSPSGPGPQHF.

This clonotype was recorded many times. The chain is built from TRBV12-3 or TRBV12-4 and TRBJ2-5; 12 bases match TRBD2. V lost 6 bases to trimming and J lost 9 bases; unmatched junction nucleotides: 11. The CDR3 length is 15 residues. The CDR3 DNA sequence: TGTGCCAGCAGGCCAGGACTAGCGGGGCCCGGGGCCCAGTACTTC. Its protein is CASRPGLAGPGAQYF.

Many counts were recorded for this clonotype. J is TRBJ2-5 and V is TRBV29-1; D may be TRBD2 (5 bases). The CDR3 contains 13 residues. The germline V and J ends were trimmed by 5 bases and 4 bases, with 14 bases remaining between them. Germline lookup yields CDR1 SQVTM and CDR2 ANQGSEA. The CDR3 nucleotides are TGCAGCGTTCGAGACACGGGGATAGAGACCCAGTACTTC. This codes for CSVRDTGIETQYF.

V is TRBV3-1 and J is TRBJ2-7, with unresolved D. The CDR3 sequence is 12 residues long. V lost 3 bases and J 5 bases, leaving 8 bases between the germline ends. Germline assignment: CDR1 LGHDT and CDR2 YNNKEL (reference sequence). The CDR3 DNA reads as TGTGCCAGCAGCCACGTCCGTCACGAGCAGTACTTC. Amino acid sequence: CASSHVRHEQYF.

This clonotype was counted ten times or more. The CDR3 loop is CASSLAPGLNYEQYF. For the CDR3, the DNA is TGCGCCAGCAGCTTGGCCCCGGGTTTAAACTACGAGCAGTACTTC. This chain connects TRBV5-1 to TRBJ2-7; D ambiguous. V was shortened by 0 bases and J by 3 bases, with 13 bases between the two germline ends. Germline V gives CDR1 SGHRS, CDR2 YFSETQ. CDR3 length equals 15 residues.

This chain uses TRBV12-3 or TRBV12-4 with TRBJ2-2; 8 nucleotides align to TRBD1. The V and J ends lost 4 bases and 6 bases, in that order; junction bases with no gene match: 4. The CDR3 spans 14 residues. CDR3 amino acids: CASSSRQGSGELFF. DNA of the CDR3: TGTGCCAGCAGTTCGAGACAGGGGTCCGGGGAGCTGTTTTTT.

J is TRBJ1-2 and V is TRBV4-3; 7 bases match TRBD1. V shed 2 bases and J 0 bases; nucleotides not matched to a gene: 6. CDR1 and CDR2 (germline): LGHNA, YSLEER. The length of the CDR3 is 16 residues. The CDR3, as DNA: TGCGCCAGCAGCCAATCCACGGGACAGTCTAACTATGGCTACACCTTC. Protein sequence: CASSQSTGQSNYGYTF.

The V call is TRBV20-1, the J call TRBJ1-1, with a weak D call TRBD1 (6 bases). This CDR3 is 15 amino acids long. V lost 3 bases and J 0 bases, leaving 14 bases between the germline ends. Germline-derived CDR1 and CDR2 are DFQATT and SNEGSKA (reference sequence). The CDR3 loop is CSARPPRTVNTEAFF. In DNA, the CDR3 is TGCAGTGCTAGGCCCCCCCGGACAGTGAACACTGAAGCTTTCTTT.

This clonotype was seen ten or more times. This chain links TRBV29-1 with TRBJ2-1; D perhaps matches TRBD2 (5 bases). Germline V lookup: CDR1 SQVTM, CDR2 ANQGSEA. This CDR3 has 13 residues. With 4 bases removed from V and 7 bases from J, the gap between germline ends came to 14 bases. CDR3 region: CSVVWAGKNEQFF. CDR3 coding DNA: TGCAGCGTTGTCTGGGCGGGTAAGAATGAGCAGTTCTTC.

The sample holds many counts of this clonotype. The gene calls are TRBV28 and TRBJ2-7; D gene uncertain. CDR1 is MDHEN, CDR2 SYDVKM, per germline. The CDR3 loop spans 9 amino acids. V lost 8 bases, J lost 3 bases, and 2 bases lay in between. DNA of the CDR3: TGTGCCAGCGGCTACGAGCAGTACTTC. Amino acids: CASGYEQYF.

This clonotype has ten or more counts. The CDR3 region has the DNA TGTGCCAGCAGCCTCCGGGACACACAGAACACTGAAGCTTTCTTT. It codes for CASSLRDTQNTEAFF. The chain has TRBV3-1 and TRBJ1-1; maybe TRBD1 (6 bases). The CDR3 totals 15 residues. Between the trimmed V and J ends, which lost 4 bases and 1 base, there was a span of 13 bases. Germline CDR1 reads LGHDT; CDR2 reads YNNKEL (reference sequence).

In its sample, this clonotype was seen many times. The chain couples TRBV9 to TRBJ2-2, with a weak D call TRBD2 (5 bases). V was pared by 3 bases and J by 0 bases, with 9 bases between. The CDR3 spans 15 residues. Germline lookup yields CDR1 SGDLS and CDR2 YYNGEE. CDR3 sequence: CASSEDGTNTGELFF. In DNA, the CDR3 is TGTGCCAGCAGCGAGGACGGGACGAACACCGGGGAGCTGTTTTTT.

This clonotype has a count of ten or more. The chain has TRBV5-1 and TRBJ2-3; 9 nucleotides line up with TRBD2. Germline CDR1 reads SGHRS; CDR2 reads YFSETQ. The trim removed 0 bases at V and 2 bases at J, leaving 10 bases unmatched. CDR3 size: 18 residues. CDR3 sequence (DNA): TGCGCCAGCAGCTTGGTGTCTAGCGGGGCGATCACCACAGATACGCAGTATTTT. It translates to CASSLVSSGAITTDTQYF. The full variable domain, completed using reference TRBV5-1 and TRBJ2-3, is KAGVTQTPRYLIKTRGQQVTLSCSPISGHRSVSWYQQTPGQGLQFLFEYFSETQRNKGNFPGRFSGRQFSNSRSEMNVSTLELGDSALYLCASSLVSSGAITTDTQYFGPGTRLTVL.

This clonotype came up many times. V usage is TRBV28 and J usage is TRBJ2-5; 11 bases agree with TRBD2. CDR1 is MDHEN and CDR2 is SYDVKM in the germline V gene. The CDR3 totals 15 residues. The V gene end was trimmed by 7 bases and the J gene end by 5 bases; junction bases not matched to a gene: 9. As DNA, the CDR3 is TGTGCCAGCACCGAACTAGCGGGGGTTGGTGAGACCCAGTACTTC. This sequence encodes CASTELAGVGETQYF.

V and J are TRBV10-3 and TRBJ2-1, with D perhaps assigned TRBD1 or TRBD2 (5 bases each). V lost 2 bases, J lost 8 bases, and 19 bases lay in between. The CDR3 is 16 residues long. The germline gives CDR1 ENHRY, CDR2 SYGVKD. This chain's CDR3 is CAISEQAGRGPHEQFF. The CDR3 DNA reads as TGTGCCATCAGTGAGCAGGCGGGTCGGGGACCCCATGAGCAGTTCTTC.

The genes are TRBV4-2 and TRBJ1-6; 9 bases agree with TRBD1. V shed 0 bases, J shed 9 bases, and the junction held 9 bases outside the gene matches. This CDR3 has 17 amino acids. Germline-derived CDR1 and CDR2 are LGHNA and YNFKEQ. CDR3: CASSQEVSGTGTSPLHF. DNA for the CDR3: TGTGCCAGCAGCCAAGAAGTCTCCGGGACAGGGACTTCACCCCTCCACTTT.